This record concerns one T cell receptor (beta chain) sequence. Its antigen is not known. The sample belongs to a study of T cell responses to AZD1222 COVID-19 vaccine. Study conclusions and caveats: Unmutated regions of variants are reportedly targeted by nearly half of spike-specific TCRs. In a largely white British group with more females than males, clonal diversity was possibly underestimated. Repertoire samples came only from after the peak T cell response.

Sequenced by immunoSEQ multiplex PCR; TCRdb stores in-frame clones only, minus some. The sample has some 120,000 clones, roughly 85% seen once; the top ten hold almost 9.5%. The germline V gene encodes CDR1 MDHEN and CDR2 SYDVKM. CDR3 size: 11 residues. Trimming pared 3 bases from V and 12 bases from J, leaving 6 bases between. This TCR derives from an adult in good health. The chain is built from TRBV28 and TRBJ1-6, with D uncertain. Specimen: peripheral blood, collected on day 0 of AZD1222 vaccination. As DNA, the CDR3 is TGTGCCAGCAGTTTCCGAGGACCCCTCCACTTT. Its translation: CASSFRGPLHF.